The next 4 T cell receptor beta chains were all read from a single sample in a study of regulatory T cells in long-lasting Graves disease. CDR3 regions were amplified by Arm-PCR using iRepertoire HTBI primers to build TCR beta libraries. MiXCR was run by TCRdb on the multiplex PCR reads, yielding one entry per CDR3 protein. The repertoire holds about 400,000 distinct CDR3 sequences, with 15% to 20% as singletons. Time point given: newly diagnosed GD, antithyroid drugs for less than 3 months. RNA isolated from PBMCs was used to make the TCR library. This sample also belongs to another study, concerning T cells in Graves' hyperthyroidism and ophthalmopathy.

Sequenced material: peripheral blood mononuclear cells (PBMCs), taken at new diagnosis, from a patient treated with antithyroid drugs. These receptors were taken from a woman under 30 with Graves disease.

The table lists this clonotype with a few counts. The likely explanation is a read error, given a far larger clone one base away. The chain recombines TRBV6-2 or TRBV6-3 with TRBJ1-1; D perhaps matches TRBD1 (5 bases). This CDR3 has 14 amino acids. Trimming cost V 5 bases and J 6 bases, with 16 bases left between them. The V gene's germline CDR1 is MNHEY and CDR2 SVGEGT. The CDR3 loop is CASSDGGTAAEAFF. CDR3 sequence (DNA): TGTGCCAGCAGTGACGGGGGAACGGCGGCTGAAGCTTTCTTT.

The rearrangement uses TRBV3-1 and TRBJ2-7, with 10 positions matching TRBD2. Trimming took 0 bases from V and 0 from J; bases not matched to a gene: 5. Germline loops: CDR1 LGHDT, CDR2 YNNKEL (reference sequence). The CDR3 runs to 17 residues. The CDR3 protein is CASSQEILAGSSYEQYF. CDR3 sequence (DNA): TGTGCCAGCAGCCAAGAGATACTAGCGGGGAGCTCCTACGAGCAGTACTTC.

Many counts were recorded for this clonotype. The rearrangement joins TRBV6-2 or TRBV6-3 to TRBJ1-1; D is uncertain. V was trimmed by 5 bases and J by 9 bases, leaving 16 bases between them. The V gene's germline CDR1 is MNHEY and CDR2 SVGEGT. This CDR3 is 13 amino acids long. CDR3 in amino acids: CASSEVNRGQAFF. CDR3 DNA: TGTGCCAGCAGTGAAGTGAACCGGGGTCAAGCTTTCTTT.

The chain joins TRBV28 to TRBJ2-2; 10 nucleotides match TRBD2. Trimming removed 6 bases from V and 8 bases from J; junction bases left unmatched: 12. The CDR3 contains 16 residues. Germline lookup yields CDR1 MDHEN and CDR2 SYDVKM. In DNA, the CDR3 is TGTGCCAGCAGCTTTGGTTTGCTAGCGGGAGTGGGGGAGCTGTTTTTT. Its protein product is CASSFGLLAGVGELFF.